What follows are 27 T cell receptor beta chains derived from one specimen sequenced in a study of blood T cell repertoires in COVID-19. The table came from immunoSEQ multiplex PCR; TCRdb's copy has only in-frame clones and leaves some out. The sample lists 150,000 to 200,000 clones; 86% were seen once. Sequencing was done on a sample of PBMCs or T cells enriched from blood (not recorded which). The receptors shown here come from a woman aged 30 to 39 who had recovered from COVID-19.

The V and J genes are TRBV5-4 and TRBJ1-6, with a tentative D call TRBD1 (5 bases). Per the germline V gene, CDR1 is SGHNT and CDR2 is YYREEE (reference sequence). This CDR3 is 17 amino acids long. V lost 3 bases and J lost 1, with 14 bases in between. The CDR3 region is CASSSARERSYNSPLHF. In DNA form, the CDR3 reads TGTGCCAGCAGCTCCGCCAGGGAAAGGTCCTATAATTCACCCCTCCACTTT.

There are a few counts of this clone. The chain recombines TRBV2 with TRBJ1-6; perhaps TRBD1 as D (5 bases). The CDR3 runs to 14 residues. V lost 4 bases and J 7 bases, leaving 11 bases between the germline ends. Germline loops: CDR1 SNHLY, CDR2 FYNNEI. Written as DNA, the CDR3 is TGTGCCAGCAGTGTGGAGACAGAGAATTCACCCCTCCACTTT. This translates into CASSVETENSPLHF.

The J gene is TRBJ2-2, the V gene TRBV5-1; 9 bases line up with TRBD2. The CDR3 has 18 amino acids. CDR1 and CDR2 (germline): SGHRS, YFSETQ. Germline trimming cut 2 bases from V and 2 bases from J; bases unmatched to any gene: 10. This CDR3 reads CASSLQGPGLANTGELFF. CDR3 nucleotides: TGCGCCAGCAGCTTACAGGGACCGGGACTAGCAAACACCGGGGAGCTGTTTTTT.

The DNA for the CDR3 is TGTGCCAGCAGTCAAGGGACTCAAAAAAACATTCAGTACTTC. Protein product: CASSQGTQKNIQYF. This chain joins TRBV27 and TRBJ2-4, with a possible D match to TRBD2 (6 bases). With 5 bases removed from V and 4 bases from J, the gap between germline ends came to 12 bases. The CDR3 is 14 amino acids. Germline-derived CDR1 and CDR2 are MNHEY and SMNVEV (reference sequence).

V and J are TRBV15 and TRBJ1-5, with D possibly TRBD1 on 6 matching bases. From germline, CDR1 is LNHNV and CDR2 YYDKDF (reference sequence). The ends were cut back, 3 bases at V and 4 bases at J, with 13 bases in the middle. The CDR3 is 15 amino acids. CDR3: CATSRDPQGNQPQHF. The CDR3 nucleotides read TGTGCCACCAGCAGGGATCCTCAGGGGAATCAGCCCCAGCATTTT.

This clone was seen a single time. The chain recombines TRBV6-5 with TRBJ1-2; 8 bases align to TRBD1. The CDR3 is made up of 13 amino acids. Germline values: CDR1 MNHEY, CDR2 SVGAGI. The V gene end was trimmed by 5 bases and the J gene end by 7 bases; junction bases not matched to a gene: 6. CDR3 in DNA: TGTGCCAGCAGTCGGGACAGGAATGTTGGCTACACCTTC. Protein sequence: CASSRDRNVGYTF.

This sequence joins TRBV5-1 and TRBJ2-1; D might be TRBD2 (6 bases). This CDR3 comprises 13 residues. Germline V CDR1 and CDR2: SGHRS, YFSETQ. The V end lost 3 bases, the J end lost 8 bases, and 12 bases lay between the germline ends. Written as DNA, the CDR3 is TGCGCCAGCAGCTCGCCCAGACTAGATGAGCAGTTCTTC. It specifies CASSSPRLDEQFF.

This chain uses TRBV6-1 with TRBJ1-3; TRBD1 agrees at 9 bases. Trimming cost V 3 bases and J 8 bases; bases outside gene matches: 8. The CDR3 runs 15 residues. Per germline, CDR1 MNHNS and CDR2 SASEGT. The CDR3 nucleotides read TGTGCCAGCAGTGAGGAGGGGACAGGGACGGACACCATATATTTT. It codes for CASSEEGTGTDTIYF.

CDR3 region: CASSPSPQQGSSSYSNQPQHF. CDR3 bases: TGTGCCAGCAGTCCCTCCCCCCAACAGGGGTCTTCTTCCTATAGCAATCAGCCCCAGCATTTT. V and J are TRBV6-6 and TRBJ1-5; 7 bases agree with TRBD1. This CDR3 has 21 amino acids. V lost 5 bases, J lost 0 bases, and 22 bases stayed unmatched. CDR1 MNHNY and CDR2 SVGAGI come from the germline V gene (reference sequence).

The rearrangement links TRBV6-5 to TRBJ1-3; D is uncertain. Per germline, CDR1 MNHEY and CDR2 SVGAGI. The CDR3 is 15 amino acids. V dropped 2 bases and J dropped 0 bases, with 8 bases sitting between them. The CDR3 sequence: CASSYGTDSGNTIYF. The DNA for the CDR3 is TGTGCCAGCAGTTACGGCACCGACTCTGGAAACACCATATATTTT.

This clone was seen more than once but under ten times. The chain joins TRBV3-1 (or the pseudogene TRBV3-2) to TRBJ1-1; D gene uncertain. The ends were cut back, 0 bases at V and 11 bases at J, with 16 bases in the middle. CDR1 and CDR2 (germline): LGHDT, YNNKEL (reference sequence). There are 14 residues in the CDR3. CDR3 amino acids: CASSQDLMGRRAFF. CDR3 sequence (DNA): TGTGCCAGCAGCCAAGACTTAATGGGCCGGAGGGCTTTCTTT.

The V gene is TRBV5-4, the J gene TRBJ1-6; 8 bases line up with TRBD1. The junction had 10 bases not matched to a gene; V was cut back by 1 base and J by 10 bases. Germline V gene data show CDR1 as SGHNT and CDR2 as YYREEE (reference sequence). The CDR3 has 16 residues. This chain's CDR3 is CASSLPGQDIESPLHF. In DNA, the CDR3 is TGTGCCAGCAGCTTGCCGGGACAGGATATTGAGTCACCCCTCCACTTT.

The chain links TRBV28 to TRBJ1-2, with D possibly being TRBD1 (6 bases). The CDR3 is 13 residues long. Germline CDR1 MDHEN, CDR2 SYDVKM. The germline V and J ends were trimmed by 5 bases and 6 bases, with 13 bases remaining between them. CDR3 nucleotide sequence: TGTGCCAGCAGTCTACAGGGCACCAATGGCTACACCTTC. This encodes CASSLQGTNGYTF.

The chain has TRBV6-5 and TRBJ1-6; no reliable D call. CDR1 MNHEY and CDR2 SVGAGI come from the germline V gene. Trimming pared 2 bases from V and 10 bases from J, leaving 12 bases between. CDR3 length: 14 amino acids. The CDR3 bases are TGTGCCAGCAGTTACCGGGGAGTGAAGTCACCCCTCCACTTT. Its protein is CASSYRGVKSPLHF.

V is TRBV19 and J is TRBJ2-7, with TRBD1 identical over 8 bases. CDR3 length equals 13 residues. The trim removed 10 bases at V and 2 bases at J, leaving 7 bases unmatched. Germline-derived CDR1 and CDR2 are LNHDA and SQIVND (reference sequence). The CDR3 DNA reads as TGTGCCACCAGACAGGGGCCTCCCTACGAGCAGTACTTC. Residues: CATRQGPPYEQYF.

The chain combines TRBV7-9 with TRBJ1-2, with 7 nucleotides matching TRBD1. The V gene end was trimmed by 2 bases and the J gene end by 1 base; junction bases not matched to a gene: 10. Germline V gives CDR1 SEHNR, CDR2 FQNEAQ (reference sequence). The CDR3 extends over 17 amino acids. For the CDR3, the DNA is TGTGCCAGCAGCTTAATTGGCGGATGGGACAGTAACTATGGCTACACCTTC. It translates to CASSLIGGWDSNYGYTF.

In DNA form, the CDR3 reads TGCGCCAGCAGCCTCGGGACAGGGGTAAACTATGGCTACACCTTC. Its protein product is CASSLGTGVNYGYTF. The chain recombines TRBV5-1 with TRBJ1-2, with 10 bases lining up with TRBD1. V lost 4 bases, J lost 2 bases, and 5 bases stayed unmatched. In germline, CDR1 is SGHRS, CDR2 YFSETQ. This CDR3 is 15 amino acids long.

The chain combines TRBV6-5 with TRBJ2-2; possibly TRBD1 for D (5 bases). Germline-derived CDR1 and CDR2 are MNHEY and SVGAGI. The CDR3 extends over 15 amino acids. V was clipped by 0 bases and J by 6 bases, with 11 bases between them. The CDR3 DNA reads as TGTGCCAGCAGTTACTCGAGCTCAGGGCCCGGGGAGCTGTTTTTT. Its translation is CASSYSSSGPGELFF.

J is TRBJ2-1 and V is TRBV27; a possible D gene is TRBD2 (6 bases). Germline V gene sequence: CDR1 MNHEY, CDR2 SMNVEV (reference sequence). This CDR3 is 16 amino acids long. Trimming took off 0 bases at V and 4 bases at J, with 13 bases between the two ends. The CDR3 sequence is CASSLSLAGGYNEQFF. In DNA, the CDR3 is TGTGCCAGCAGTTTATCGCTAGCTGGAGGGTACAATGAGCAGTTCTTC.

The chain uses TRBV19 and TRBJ2-5; the match to TRBD1 covers 10 bases. This CDR3 spans 15 amino acids. The ends lost 4 bases at V and 5 bases at J; junction bases unmatched: 7. The germline V gene encodes CDR1 LNHDA and CDR2 SQIVND (reference sequence). The CDR3 DNA reads TGTGCCAGTAGTACCACGACAGGGGGCTTGGAGACCCAGTACTTC. This translates into CASSTTTGGLETQYF.

In its sample, this clone was seen once. This chain connects TRBV2 to TRBJ1-4; no reliable D call. Germline CDR1 is SNHLY and CDR2 is FYNNEI. Trimming stripped 7 bases from V and 5 bases from J, with 14 bases between. The CDR3 runs to 14 residues. CDR3 region: CASNVRVGNEKLFF. In DNA form, the CDR3 reads TGTGCCAGCAATGTGAGGGTGGGGAATGAAAAACTGTTTTTT.

The gene calls are TRBV3-1 (or the pseudogene TRBV3-2) and TRBJ1-1; possibly TRBD1 for D (5 bases). Germline CDR1 LGHDT, CDR2 YNNKEL (reference sequence). The CDR3 is made up of 15 amino acids. V was clipped by 0 bases and J by 4 bases, with 12 bases between them. For the CDR3, the DNA is TGTGCCAGCAGCCAAGAAGCCGGAAGGGGCACTGAAGCTTTCTTT. Protein product: CASSQEAGRGTEAFF.

This clone was seen once. The J gene is TRBJ2-1, the V gene TRBV3-1 (or the pseudogene TRBV3-2), with 13 nucleotides matching TRBD2. The V and J ends lost 4 bases and 2 bases, in that order; junction bases with no gene match: 5. Germline values: CDR1 LGHDT, CDR2 YNNKEL (reference sequence). The CDR3 is 17 residues long. CDR3 residues: CASSLTGTSGTYNEQFF. The DNA for the CDR3 is TGTGCCAGCAGCCTAACTGGGACTAGCGGGACCTACAATGAGCAGTTCTTC.

This chain connects TRBV3-1 (or the pseudogene TRBV3-2) to TRBJ2-4; the match to TRBD2 covers 13 bases. This CDR3 has 19 amino acids. Germline V lookup: CDR1 LGHDT, CDR2 YNNKEL (reference sequence). J lost 0 bases, V lost 4 bases, and 9 bases had no gene match. The CDR3 region is CASSPGLAGDGLAKNIQYF. The CDR3 DNA reads as TGTGCCAGCAGCCCCGGACTAGCGGGAGACGGATTAGCCAAAAACATTCAGTACTTC.

The J gene is TRBJ2-7, the V gene TRBV5-4; 10 bases match TRBD2. V shed 3 bases and J 5 bases; nucleotides not matched to a gene: 11. CDR1 and CDR2 (germline): SGHNT, YYREEE (reference sequence). The CDR3 consists of 16 residues. Here the CDR3 reads CASSSMLAGGSDEQYF. CDR3 bases: TGTGCCAGCAGCTCCATGTTAGCGGGAGGATCCGACGAGCAGTACTTC.

This chain joins TRBV28 and TRBJ1-4; D gene unclear. V was pared by 8 bases and J by 7 bases, with 17 bases between. CDR1 MDHEN and CDR2 SYDVKM come from the germline V gene. The CDR3 length is 14 residues. The CDR3 protein is CASLSLRQAEKLFF. The CDR3 DNA follows: TGTGCCAGCTTATCCCTCCGGCAGGCTGAAAAACTGTTTTTT. The full variable domain, with the rest looked up from reference TRBV28 and TRBJ1-4, is DVKVTQSSRYLVKRTGEKVFLECVQDMDHENMFWYRQDPGLGLRLIYFSYDVKMKEKGDIPEGYSVSREKKERFSLILESASTNQTSMYLCASLSLRQAEKLFFGSGTQLSVL.

This chain joins TRBV30 and TRBJ1-5; D perhaps matches TRBD1 (5 bases). V dropped 2 bases and J dropped 4 bases, with 6 bases sitting between them. The length of the CDR3 is 12 residues. CDR1 and CDR2 (germline): GTSNPN, SVGIG (reference sequence). CDR3 nucleotides: TGTGCCTGGAGTAGACAGAATCAGCCCCAGCATTTT. This translates into CAWSRQNQPQHF.